The TCR beta chain described here comes from a study of shared clonotypes between healthy human individuals. General study findings and limits: A reduction in generation probabilities was seen for non-shared clonotypes relative to those shared by all four donors. Represented genetic and exposure-history diversity was restricted by having few donors. Clonotype sharing among donors was expected to depend on sequencing depth.

This clone showed up just once. No antigen is known for it. The CDR3 sequence is 15 residues long. Germline V gives CDR1 MGHRA, CDR2 YSYEKL. J gave up 3 bases and V 2 bases, and 6 bases lay outside the gene matches. Libraries were prepared by immunoSEQ multiplex PCR; TCRdb keeps only in-frame clonotypes and omits some of them. The sample includes about 520,000 clones, 90% to 97% of them seen just once. This clonotype was obtained from a woman under 40 in good health. J is TRBJ2-7 and V is TRBV4-1; 8 bases are a match to TRBD2. The sample taken for sequencing was naive CD4+ T cells sorted from blood. Subset given: CD45RA+ positively selected. This chain's CDR3 is CASSQPGTRSYEQYF. The CDR3 coding sequence is TGCGCCAGCAGCCAACCCGGGACTAGAAGCTACGAGCAGTACTTC.